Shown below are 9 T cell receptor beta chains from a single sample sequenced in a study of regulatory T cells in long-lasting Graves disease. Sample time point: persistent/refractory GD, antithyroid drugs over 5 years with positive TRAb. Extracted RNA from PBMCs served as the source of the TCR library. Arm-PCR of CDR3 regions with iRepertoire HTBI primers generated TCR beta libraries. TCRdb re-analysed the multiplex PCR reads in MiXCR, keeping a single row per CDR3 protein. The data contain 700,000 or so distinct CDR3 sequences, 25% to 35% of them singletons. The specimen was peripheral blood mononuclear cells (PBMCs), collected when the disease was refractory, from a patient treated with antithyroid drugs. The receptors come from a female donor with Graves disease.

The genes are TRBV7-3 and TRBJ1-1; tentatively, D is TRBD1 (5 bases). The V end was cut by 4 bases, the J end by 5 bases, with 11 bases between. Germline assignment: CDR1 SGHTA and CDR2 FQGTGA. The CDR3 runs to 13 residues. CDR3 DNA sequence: TGTGCCAGCAGCTCCTCGTGGGGGACTGAAGCTTTCTTT. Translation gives CASSSSWGTEAFF.

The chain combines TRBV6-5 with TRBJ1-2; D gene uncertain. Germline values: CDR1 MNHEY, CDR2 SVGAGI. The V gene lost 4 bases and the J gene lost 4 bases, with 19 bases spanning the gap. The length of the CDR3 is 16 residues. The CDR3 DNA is TGTGCCAGCAGTTTCACCCCCGATTATTCCTCCTATGGCTACACCTTC. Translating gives CASSFTPDYSSYGYTF.

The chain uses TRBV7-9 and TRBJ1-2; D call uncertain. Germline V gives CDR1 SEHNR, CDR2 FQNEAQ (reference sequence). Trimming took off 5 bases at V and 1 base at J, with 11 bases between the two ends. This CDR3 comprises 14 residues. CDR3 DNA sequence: TGTGCCAGCAGCCTAGACCTCCTTAACTATGGCTACACCTTC. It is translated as CASSLDLLNYGYTF.

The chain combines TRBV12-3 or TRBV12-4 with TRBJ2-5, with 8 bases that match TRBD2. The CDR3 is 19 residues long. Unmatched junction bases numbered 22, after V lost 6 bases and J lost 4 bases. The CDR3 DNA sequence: TGTGCCAGCAGCCGCGCCCCCCGGGGGGGGAATCCGGGGTCAGAGACCCAGTACTTC. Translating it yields CASSRAPRGGNPGSETQYF.

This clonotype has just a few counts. Written as DNA, the CDR3 is TGTGCCAGCACCCAAGGGGAGATCAGCTCCTATAATTCACCCCTCCACTTT. Translation gives CASTQGEISSYNSPLHF. V and J are TRBV9 and TRBJ1-6, with D possibly matching TRBD1 (5 bases). CDR1 and CDR2 (germline): SGDLS, YYNGEE. The CDR3 loop spans 17 amino acids. The ends were cut back, 6 bases at V and 0 bases at J, with 16 bases in the middle.

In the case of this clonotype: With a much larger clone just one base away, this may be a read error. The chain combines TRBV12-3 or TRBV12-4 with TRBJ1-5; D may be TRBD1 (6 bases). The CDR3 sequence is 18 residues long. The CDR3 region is CAGSLVLGRPTGKGAQHF. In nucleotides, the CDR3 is TGTGCCGGCAGTTTAGTTCTCGGCCGACCGACAGGCAAGGGGGCCCAGCATTTT.

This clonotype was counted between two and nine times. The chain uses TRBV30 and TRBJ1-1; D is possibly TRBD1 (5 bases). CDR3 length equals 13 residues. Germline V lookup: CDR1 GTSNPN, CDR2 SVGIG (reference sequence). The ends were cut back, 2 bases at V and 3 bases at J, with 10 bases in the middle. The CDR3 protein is CAWSPGQDTEAFF. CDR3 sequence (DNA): TGTGCCTGGAGTCCAGGGCAGGACACTGAAGCTTTCTTT.

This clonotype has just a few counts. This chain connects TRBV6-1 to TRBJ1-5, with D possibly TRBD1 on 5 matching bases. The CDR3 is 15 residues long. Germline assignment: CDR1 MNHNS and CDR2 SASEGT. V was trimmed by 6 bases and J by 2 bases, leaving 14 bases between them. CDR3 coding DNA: TGTGCCAGCAGGAATGAACCCAGGGGCAATCAGCCCCAGCATTTT. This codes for CASRNEPRGNQPQHF.

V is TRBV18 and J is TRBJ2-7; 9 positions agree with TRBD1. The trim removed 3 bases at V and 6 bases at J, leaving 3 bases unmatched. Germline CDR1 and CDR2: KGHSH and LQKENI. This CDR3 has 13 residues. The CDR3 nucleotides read TGTGCCAGCTCACCCACAGGGGGCCTCGAGCAGTACTTC. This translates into CASSPTGGLEQYF.